The source of this TCR beta chain is a study of T cells in Graves' hyperthyroidism and ophthalmopathy. The study left out patients who had uncontrolled infection, other autoimmune disease, pregnancy or lactation. Clinical symptoms, serum thyroxine and TRAb, thyroid ultrasound and orbital computed tomography together formed the diagnostic basis. Study results and caveats: Researchers found most expanded thyroid clonotypes above 0.001 in blood as well.

Trimming took 5 bases from V and 6 from J; bases not matched to a gene: 5. This CDR3 has 14 residues. The V gene's germline CDR1 is LNHDA and CDR2 SQIVND (reference sequence). The TCR beta CDR3 regions underwent amplification using RNA transcripts as the source. TCR CDR3 underwent first-round RT-PCR with the HTBI primer set. TCRdb reprocessed the multiplex PCR reads with MiXCR, giving one entry per CDR3 protein. The data contain about 640,000 distinct CDR3 sequences, nearly 45% of them singletons. The sample holds a few counts of this clonotype. What it binds is not known. The source of this sequence is an adult man with Graves' disease, either hyperthyroidism or ophthalmopathy (not recorded which). The specimen was peripheral blood or thyroid tissue (not recorded which). J is TRBJ1-5 and V is TRBV19; 9 bases line up with TRBD1. DNA of the CDR3: TGTGCCAGTAGTGGGGGACAGGGATCTCAGCCCCAGCATTTT. This codes for CASSGGQGSQPQHF.